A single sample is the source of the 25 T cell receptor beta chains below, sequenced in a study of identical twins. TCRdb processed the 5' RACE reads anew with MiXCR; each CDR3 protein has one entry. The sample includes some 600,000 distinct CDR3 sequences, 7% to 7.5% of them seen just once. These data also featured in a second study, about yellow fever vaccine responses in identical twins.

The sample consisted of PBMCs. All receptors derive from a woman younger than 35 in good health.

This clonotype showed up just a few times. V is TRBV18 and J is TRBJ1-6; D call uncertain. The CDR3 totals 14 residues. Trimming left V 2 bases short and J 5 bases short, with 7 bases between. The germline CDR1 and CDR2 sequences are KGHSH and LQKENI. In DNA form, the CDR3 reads TGTGCCAGCTCACCAGCGAGCAATAATTCACCCCTCCACTTT. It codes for CASSPASNNSPLHF.

CDR3 protein: CSAQDPDSYNEQFF. The DNA of the CDR3 is TGCAGTGCCCAGGACCCGGACTCCTACAATGAGCAGTTCTTC. The chain recombines TRBV20-1 with TRBJ2-1; D is undetermined. Germline lookup yields CDR1 DFQATT and CDR2 SNEGSKA (reference sequence). The CDR3 length is 14 residues. With 6 bases removed from V and 0 bases from J, the gap between germline ends came to 12 bases.

The CDR3 reads CSARRSGEQYF. The CDR3 DNA sequence: TGCAGTGCTAGACGATCGGGTGAGCAGTACTTC. This chain connects TRBV20-1 to TRBJ2-7; D remains unclear. The CDR3 is 11 amino acids. Trimming took 2 bases from V and 7 from J, leaving 9 bases between them. Germline CDR1 and CDR2: DFQATT and SNEGSKA (reference sequence).

This chain's CDR3 is CASSARGDEQFF. The CDR3 coding sequence is TGTGCCAGCAGCGCCCGGGGGGATGAGCAGTTCTTC. The genes are TRBV7-9 and TRBJ2-1; 7 bases agree with TRBD2. CDR3 length equals 12 residues. CDR1 SEHNR and CDR2 FQNEAQ come from the germline V gene (reference sequence). V gave up 5 bases and J gave up 8 bases; unmatched junction bases: 3. Looking up the rest from reference TRBV7-9 and TRBJ2-1 gives the full variable domain: DTGVSQNPRHKITKRGQNVTFRCDPISEHNRLYWYRQTLGQGPEFLTYFQNEAQLEKSRLLSDRFSAERPKGSFSTLEIQRTEQGDSAMYLCASSARGDEQFFGPGTRLTVL.

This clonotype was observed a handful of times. CDR3 DNA: TGTGCCAGCAGCCGGACTAGCGGGATGGGTTACGAGCAGTACTTC. Translating it yields CASSRTSGMGYEQYF. The rearrangement links TRBV5-5 to TRBJ2-7, with 12 bases fitting TRBD2. The germline gives CDR1 SGHKS, CDR2 YYEKEE (reference sequence). With V trimmed by 4 bases and J by 4 bases, 6 bases remained unmatched. There are 15 residues in the CDR3.

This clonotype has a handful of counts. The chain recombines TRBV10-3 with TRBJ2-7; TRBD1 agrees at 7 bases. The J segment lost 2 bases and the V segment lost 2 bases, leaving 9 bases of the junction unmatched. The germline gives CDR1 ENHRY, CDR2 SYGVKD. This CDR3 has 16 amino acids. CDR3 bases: TGTGCCATCAGTGAGAGAACCGGGACAGTGCCCTACGAGCAGTACTTC. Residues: CAISERTGTVPYEQYF.

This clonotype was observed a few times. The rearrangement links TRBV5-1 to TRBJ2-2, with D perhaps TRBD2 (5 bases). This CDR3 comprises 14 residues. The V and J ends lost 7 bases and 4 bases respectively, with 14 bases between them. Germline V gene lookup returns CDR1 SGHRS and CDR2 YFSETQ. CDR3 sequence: CASRAGGGTGELFF. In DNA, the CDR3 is TGCGCCAGCCGCGCTGGAGGCGGCACCGGGGAGCTGTTTTTT.

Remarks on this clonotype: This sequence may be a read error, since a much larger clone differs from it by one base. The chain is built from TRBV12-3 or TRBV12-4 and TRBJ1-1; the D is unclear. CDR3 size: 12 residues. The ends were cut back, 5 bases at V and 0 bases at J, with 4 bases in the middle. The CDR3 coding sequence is TGTGCCAGCAGTATACTGAACACTGAAGCTTTCTTT. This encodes CASSILNTEAFF.

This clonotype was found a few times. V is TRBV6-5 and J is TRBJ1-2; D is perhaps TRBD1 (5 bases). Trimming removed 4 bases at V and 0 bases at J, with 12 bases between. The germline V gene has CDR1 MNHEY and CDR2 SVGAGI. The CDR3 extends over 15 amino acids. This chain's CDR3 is CASSLIGEANYGYTF. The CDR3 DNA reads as TGTGCCAGCAGTTTGATAGGGGAAGCTAACTATGGCTACACCTTC.

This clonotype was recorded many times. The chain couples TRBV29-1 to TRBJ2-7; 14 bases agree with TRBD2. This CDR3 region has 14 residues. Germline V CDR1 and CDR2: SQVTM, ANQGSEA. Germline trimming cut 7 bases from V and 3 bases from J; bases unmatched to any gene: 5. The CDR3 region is CSAGTSGSFYEQYF. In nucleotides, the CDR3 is TGCAGCGCTGGGACTAGCGGGAGCTTCTACGAGCAGTACTTC.

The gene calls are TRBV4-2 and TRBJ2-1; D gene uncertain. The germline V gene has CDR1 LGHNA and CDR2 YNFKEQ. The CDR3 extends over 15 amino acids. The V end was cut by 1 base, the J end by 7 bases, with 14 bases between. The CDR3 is CASSQATLVPNEQFF. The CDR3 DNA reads TGTGCCAGCAGCCAAGCCACTTTAGTTCCTAATGAGCAGTTCTTC.

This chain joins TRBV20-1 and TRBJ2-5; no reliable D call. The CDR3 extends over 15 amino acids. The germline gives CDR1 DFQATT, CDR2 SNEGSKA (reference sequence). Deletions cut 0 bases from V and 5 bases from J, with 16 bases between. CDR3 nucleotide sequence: TGCAGTGCTAGAGATATTGGACGATCCTATGAGACCCAGTACTTC. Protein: CSARDIGRSYETQYF.

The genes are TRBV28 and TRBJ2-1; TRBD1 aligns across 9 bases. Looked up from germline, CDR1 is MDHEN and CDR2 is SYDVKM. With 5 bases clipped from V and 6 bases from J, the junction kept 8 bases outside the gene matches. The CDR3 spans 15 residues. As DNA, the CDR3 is TGTGCCAGCAGTATACCGACAGGGGGAAGCAATGAGCAGTTCTTC. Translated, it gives CASSIPTGGSNEQFF.

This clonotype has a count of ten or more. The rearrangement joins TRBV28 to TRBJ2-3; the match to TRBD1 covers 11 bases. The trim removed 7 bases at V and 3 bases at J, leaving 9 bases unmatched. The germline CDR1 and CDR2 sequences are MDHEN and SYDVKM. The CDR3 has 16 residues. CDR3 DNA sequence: TGTGCCAGCACCGATGCGGGACAGGGGGTAACAGATACGCAGTATTTT. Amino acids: CASTDAGQGVTDTQYF.

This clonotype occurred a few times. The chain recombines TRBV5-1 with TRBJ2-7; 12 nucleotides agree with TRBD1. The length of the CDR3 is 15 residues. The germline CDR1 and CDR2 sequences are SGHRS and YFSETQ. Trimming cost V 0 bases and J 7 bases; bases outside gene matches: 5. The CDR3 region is CASSLEGQGAREQYF. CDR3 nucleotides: TGCGCCAGCAGCTTGGAGGGACAGGGGGCGCGGGAGCAGTACTTC. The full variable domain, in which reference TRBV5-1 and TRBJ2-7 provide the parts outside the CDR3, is KAGVTQTPRYLIKTRGQQVTLSCSPISGHRSVSWYQQTPGQGLQFLFEYFSETQRNKGNFPGRFSGRQFSNSRSEMNVSTLELGDSALYLCASSLEGQGAREQYFGPGTRLTVT.

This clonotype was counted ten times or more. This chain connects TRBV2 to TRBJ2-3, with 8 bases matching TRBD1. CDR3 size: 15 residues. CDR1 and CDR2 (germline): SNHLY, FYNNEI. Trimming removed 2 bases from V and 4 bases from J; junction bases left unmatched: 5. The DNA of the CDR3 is TGTGCCAGCAGTGAACGGTCCAGGGGGCCAGATACGCAGTATTTT. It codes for CASSERSRGPDTQYF. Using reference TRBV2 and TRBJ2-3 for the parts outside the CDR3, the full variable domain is EPEVTQTPSHQVTQMGQEVILRCVPISNHLYFYWYRQILGQKVEFLVSFYNNEISEKSEIFDDQFSVERPDGSNFTLKIRSTKLEDSAMYFCASSERSRGPDTQYFGPGTRLTVL.

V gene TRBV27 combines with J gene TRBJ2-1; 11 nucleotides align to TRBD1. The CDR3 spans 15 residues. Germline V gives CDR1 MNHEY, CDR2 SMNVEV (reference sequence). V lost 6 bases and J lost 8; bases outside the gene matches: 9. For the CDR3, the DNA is TGTGCCAGCAGGGGCAGGGACAGGGGGATGGATGAGCAGTTCTTC. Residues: CASRGRDRGMDEQFF.

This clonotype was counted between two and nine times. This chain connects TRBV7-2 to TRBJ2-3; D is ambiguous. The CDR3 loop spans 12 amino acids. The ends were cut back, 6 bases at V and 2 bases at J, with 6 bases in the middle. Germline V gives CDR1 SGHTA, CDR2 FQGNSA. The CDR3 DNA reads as TGTGCCAGCAGGCTAGTCACAGATACGCAGTATTTT. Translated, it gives CASRLVTDTQYF.

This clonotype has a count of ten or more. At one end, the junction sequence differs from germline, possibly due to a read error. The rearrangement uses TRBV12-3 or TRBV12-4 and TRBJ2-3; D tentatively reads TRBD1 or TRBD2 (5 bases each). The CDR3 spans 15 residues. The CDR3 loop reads CASSLGLASTDTQYF. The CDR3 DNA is TGCGCCAGCAGCTTGGGGCTAGCCAGCACAGATACGCAGTATTTT.

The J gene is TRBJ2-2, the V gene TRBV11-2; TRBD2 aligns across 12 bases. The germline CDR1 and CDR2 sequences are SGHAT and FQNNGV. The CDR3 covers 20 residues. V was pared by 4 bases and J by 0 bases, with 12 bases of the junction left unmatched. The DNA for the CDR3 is TGTGCCAGCAGCTCCGGGGCTAGACTAGCGGGGGATACGAACACCGGGGAGCTGTTTTTT. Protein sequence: CASSSGARLAGDTNTGELFF.

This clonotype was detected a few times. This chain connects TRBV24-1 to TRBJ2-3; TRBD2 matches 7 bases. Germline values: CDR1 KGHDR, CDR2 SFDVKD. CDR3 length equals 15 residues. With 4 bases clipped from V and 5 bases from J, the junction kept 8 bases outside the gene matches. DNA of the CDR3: TGTGCCACCAGTGAAAGCGGAAAGCGGGGAGATACGCAGTATTTT. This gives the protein CATSESGKRGDTQYF.

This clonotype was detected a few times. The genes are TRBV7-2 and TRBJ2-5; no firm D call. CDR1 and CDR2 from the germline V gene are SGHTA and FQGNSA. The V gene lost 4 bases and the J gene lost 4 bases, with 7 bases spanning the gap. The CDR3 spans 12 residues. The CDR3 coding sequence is TGTGCCAGCAGCTCCCCCCTAGAGACCCAGTACTTC. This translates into CASSSPLETQYF.

The CDR3 DNA reads TGTGCCAGCAGCTTCGATAGGGTCGTCACCGGGGAGCTGTTTTTT. Amino acid sequence: CASSFDRVVTGELFF. The rearrangement uses TRBV11-1 and TRBJ2-2; D not certain. Germline V gene sequence: CDR1 SGHAT, CDR2 FQDESV (reference sequence). CDR3 length equals 15 residues. Trimming left V 3 bases short and J 4 bases short, with 12 bases between.

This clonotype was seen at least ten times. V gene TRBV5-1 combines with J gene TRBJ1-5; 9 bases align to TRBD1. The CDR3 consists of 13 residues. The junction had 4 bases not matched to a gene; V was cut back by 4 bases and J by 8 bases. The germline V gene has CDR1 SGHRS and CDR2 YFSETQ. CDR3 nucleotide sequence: TGCGCCAGCAGCCCACGGACAGGGGAGCCCCAGCATTTT. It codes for CASSPRTGEPQHF. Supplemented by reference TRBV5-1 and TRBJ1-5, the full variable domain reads KAGVTQTPRYLIKTRGQQVTLSCSPISGHRSVSWYQQTPGQGLQFLFEYFSETQRNKGNFPGRFSGRQFSNSRSEMNVSTLELGDSALYLCASSPRTGEPQHFGDGTRLSIL.

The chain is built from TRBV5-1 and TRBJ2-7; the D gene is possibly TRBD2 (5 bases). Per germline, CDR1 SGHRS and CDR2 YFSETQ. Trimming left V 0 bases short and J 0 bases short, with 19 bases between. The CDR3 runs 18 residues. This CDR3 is CASSLAKLSQGSSYEQYF. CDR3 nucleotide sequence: TGCGCCAGCAGCTTGGCCAAGTTGTCGCAAGGGAGCTCCTACGAGCAGTACTTC.